This note documents a single T cell receptor (beta chain) sequence. A junction end diverges from the germline sequence, so it may reflect a read error. This sample is drawn from a study of CD8+CD57+ T cells in acquired aplastic anemia. Study at large: The mean DNA yield obtained from sorted CD4+ and CD8+ cells came to around 3 ug. On average, healthy donors gave 10 million to 14 million reads for CD4+ cells.

For CDR3 and TCR beta VDJ profiling, genomic DNA was the template used. One entry per CDR3 protein, called by TCRdb with MiXCR from the reads. The sample lists about 400,000 distinct CDR3 sequences, 65% to 75% occurring once. Germline CDR1 is SGDLS and CDR2 is YYNGEE. The CDR3 loop spans 13 amino acids. This receptor was identified in a human donor in good health, serving as a control. The specimen was sorted CD4+, CD8+, or CD8+CD57+ T cells (not recorded which) from PBMCs. V and J are TRBV9 and TRBJ2-7, with 7 bases aligning to TRBD1. Written as DNA, the CDR3 is TGTGCCAGCAGCGGTGAGGACAGGCCGGCAGAGCAATTC. Encoded protein: CASSGEDRPAEQF.